This TCR beta chain was documented in a study of chronic HIV infection and antiretroviral therapy. TCRdb re-called the 5' RACE reads through MiXCR, storing one row per CDR3 protein. The profile shows 45,000 to 60,000 distinct CDR3 sequences, approximately 20% of them singletons. This clonotype was seen a few times. The clonotype originates from an adult who had HIV and had not received antiretroviral therapy, or was an uninfected healthy control (not recorded which). Sequencing used peripheral blood.

The CDR3 reads CASSLGPGESTDTQYF. The CDR3, as DNA: TGTGCCAGCAGCTTAGGCCCAGGGGAGAGCACAGATACGCAGTATTTT. The genes are TRBV13 and TRBJ2-3; D possibly corresponds to TRBD1 (6 bases). CDR3 size: 16 residues. Germline-derived CDR1 and CDR2 are PRHDT and FYEKMQ (reference sequence). V dropped 0 bases and J dropped 0 bases, with 10 bases sitting between them.